This T cell receptor (beta chain) was sequenced during a study of STAT5B mutations in CD4+ large granular lymphocyte leukemia. Study-level results: Top patient clones used TRBV06 genes more often: 8/27 versus 2/35 in controls. Main leukemic clonotypes were patient-specific, but roughly 25% appeared at low frequency elsewhere.

Sequencing was at survey level. Assay: immunoSEQ multiplex PCR; the TCRdb copy retains only in-frame clones and omits some. This sample has 30,000 to 40,000 clones, with over 60% found just once. From germline, CDR1 is ENHRY and CDR2 SYGVKD. The V segment lost 3 bases and the J segment 6 bases; nucleotides outside the gene matches: 5. This CDR3 is 15 amino acids long. This clone was detected once. Its specificity is unknown. The sequence was obtained from a human donor in good health. The gene calls are TRBV10-3 and TRBJ1-6, with 7 bases aligning to TRBD1. The specimen was CD4+ T cells from blood buffy coats. As DNA, the CDR3 is TGTGCCATCAGTGACCCGGGACAGAGTAATTCACCCCTCCACTTT. This gives the protein CAISDPGQSNSPLHF.